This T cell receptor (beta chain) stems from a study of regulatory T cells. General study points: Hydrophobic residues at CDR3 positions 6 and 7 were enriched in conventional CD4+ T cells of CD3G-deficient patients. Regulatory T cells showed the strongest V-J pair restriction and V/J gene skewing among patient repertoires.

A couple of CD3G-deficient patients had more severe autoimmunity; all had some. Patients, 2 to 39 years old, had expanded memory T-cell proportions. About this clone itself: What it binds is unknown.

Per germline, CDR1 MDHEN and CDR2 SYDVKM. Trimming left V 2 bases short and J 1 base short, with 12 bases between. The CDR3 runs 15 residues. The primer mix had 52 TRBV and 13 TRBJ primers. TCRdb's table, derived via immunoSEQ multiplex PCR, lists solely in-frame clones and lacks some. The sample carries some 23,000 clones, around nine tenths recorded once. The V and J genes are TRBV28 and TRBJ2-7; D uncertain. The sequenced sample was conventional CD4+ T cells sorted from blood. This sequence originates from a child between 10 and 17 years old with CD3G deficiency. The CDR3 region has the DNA TGTGCCAGCAGTTTACGTGACGGGTTTTCCTACGAGCAGTACTTC. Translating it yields CASSLRDGFSYEQYF.